One T cell receptor beta chain is described in this entry. Its cognate antigen is unknown. This entry is derived from a study of shared clonotypes between healthy human individuals. It was at deep level that the assay was run. Assay used: immunoSEQ multiplex PCR; TCRdb lists only in-frame clones, some missing. This sample has some 740,000 clones; roughly 92% occur once, and the top ten carry 24%. General study findings and limits: In a handful of donors, about 5% of naive CD4 clonotypes appeared in common. Estimated richness was generally greater in naive than memory subsets.

The CDR3 runs 20 residues. The germline V gene encodes CDR1 SGHVS and CDR2 FQNEAQ. Germline trimming cut 3 bases from V and 5 bases from J; bases unmatched to any gene: 12. In the naive CD8 group, cells lacked CD45RO and were positively selected for CCR7, so terminally differentiated effector memory CD45RA+ cells were left out. Source material: naive CD8+ T cells sorted from blood. This receptor was obtained from a man younger than 45 in good health. This chain joins TRBV7-8 and TRBJ2-2; TRBD2 matches at 16 bases. In nucleotides, the CDR3 is TGTGCCAGCAGCTTCAGACCGGGACTAGCGGGAGGGCCTGGAACCGGGGAGCTGTTTTTT. This gives the protein CASSFRPGLAGGPGTGELFF.